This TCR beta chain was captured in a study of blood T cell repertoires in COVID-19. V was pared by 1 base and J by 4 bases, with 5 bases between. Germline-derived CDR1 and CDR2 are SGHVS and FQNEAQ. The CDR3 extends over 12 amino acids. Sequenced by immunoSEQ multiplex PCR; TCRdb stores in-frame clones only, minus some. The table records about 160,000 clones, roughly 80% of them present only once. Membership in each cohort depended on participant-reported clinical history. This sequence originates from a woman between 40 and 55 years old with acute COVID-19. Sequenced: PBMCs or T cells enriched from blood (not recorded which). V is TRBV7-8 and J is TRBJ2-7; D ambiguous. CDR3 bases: TGTGCCAGCAGCTTAGGAGCGTACGAGCAGTACGTC. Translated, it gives CASSLGAYEQYV.